Listed here are 16 T cell receptor beta chains from one sample, sequenced in a study of response to subunit inactivated influenza vaccine. MiXCR, applied by TCRdb to the RT-PCR reads, yields one record per CDR3 protein. The table lists some 540,000 distinct CDR3 sequences, approximately 22% of them singletons. This same sample was also part of a study on T cells expressing NK-cell markers. That source reports: TCR beta cDNA was made by 5'RACE template switching with UMIs.

The input for sequencing was CD4+ T cells sorted from PBMCs, taken roughly 12 days after vaccination. The receptor set was obtained from a man aged 50-60 years who received an inactivated influenza vaccine.

The chain uses TRBV3-1 and TRBJ2-7, with TRBD2 identical over 10 bases. This CDR3 contains 21 residues. V gave up 0 bases and J gave up 2 bases; unmatched junction bases: 19. CDR1 and CDR2 from the germline V gene are LGHDT and YNNKEL (reference sequence). The CDR3 protein is CASSQDSGLAGAYSVTYEQYF. The CDR3 nucleotides read TGTGCCAGCAGCCAAGATAGTGGCCTAGCGGGGGCCTATAGTGTGACCTACGAGCAGTACTTC.

This clonotype was observed a handful of times. The chain uses TRBV9 and TRBJ2-2; tentatively, D is TRBD1 (5 bases). The CDR3 is 14 residues long. From germline, CDR1 is SGDLS and CDR2 YYNGEE. Trimming pared 4 bases from V and 1 base from J, leaving 8 bases between. Written as DNA, the CDR3 is TGTGCCAGCAGCACCCAGGGGAACACCGGGGAGCTGTTTTTT. It is translated as CASSTQGNTGELFF.

The V and J genes are TRBV11-2 and TRBJ1-1; perhaps TRBD1 as D (6 bases). Germline CDR1 SGHAT, CDR2 FQNNGV. V was cut by 2 bases and J by 4 bases, with 14 bases left in between. The CDR3 is 15 residues long. The CDR3 coding sequence is TGTGCCAGCAGCTTAAGGGGGGCCGGCGGCACTGAAGCTTTCTTT. Translation: CASSLRGAGGTEAFF.

This clonotype was counted only a few times. The chain has TRBV3-1 and TRBJ2-7; D gene unclear. This CDR3 region has 12 residues. Germline values: CDR1 LGHDT, CDR2 YNNKEL (reference sequence). Trimming removed 4 bases from V and 4 bases from J, with 8 bases in between. The CDR3 coding sequence is TGTGCCAGCAGCCGCAACCCGTACGAGCAGTACTTC. Protein sequence: CASSRNPYEQYF.

This clonotype came up a few times. The V gene is TRBV15, the J gene TRBJ1-1; D unresolved. The CDR3 spans 19 residues. V was cut by 0 bases and J by 0 bases, with 20 bases left in between. CDR1 is LNHNV, CDR2 YYDKDF, per germline (reference sequence). The CDR3 sequence is CATSRDLRDAGRVNTEAFF. Written as DNA, the CDR3 is TGTGCCACCAGCAGAGACCTTCGGGATGCCGGTAGGGTGAACACTGAAGCTTTCTTT.

This clonotype turned up a few times. The chain couples TRBV10-3 to TRBJ1-1, with D possibly TRBD1 on 5 matching bases. The CDR3 runs to 12 residues. Germline loops: CDR1 ENHRY, CDR2 SYGVKD. Trimming took off 7 bases at V and 4 bases at J, with 10 bases between the two ends. The CDR3 here is CAIKGLATEAFF. CDR3 in DNA: TGTGCCATCAAGGGGTTGGCCACTGAAGCTTTCTTT.

This clonotype occurred many times. The rearrangement uses TRBV29-1 and TRBJ2-2; TRBD2 matches 14 bases. The CDR3 loop spans 16 amino acids. After removal of 6 bases from V and 1 base from J, the junction contained 4 bases not matched to a gene. In germline, CDR1 is SQVTM, CDR2 ANQGSEA. CDR3 protein: CSVEGLAGENTGELFF. The CDR3 nucleotides read TGCAGCGTAGAGGGACTAGCGGGGGAGAACACCGGGGAGCTGTTTTTT.

This chain joins TRBV6-1 and TRBJ2-5; 9 bases match TRBD1. The CDR3 consists of 14 residues. J gave up 4 bases and V 6 bases, and 6 bases lay outside the gene matches. Germline CDR1 reads MNHNS; CDR2 reads SASEGT. The CDR3 protein is CASRLRTGVETQYF. The CDR3 DNA sequence: TGTGCCAGCAGACTTCGGACAGGGGTAGAGACCCAGTACTTC.

Many counts were recorded for this clonotype. The chain joins TRBV12-3 or TRBV12-4 to TRBJ1-5; 11 nucleotides align to TRBD1. The CDR3 runs 15 residues. V shed 1 base, J shed 6 bases, and the junction held 2 bases outside the gene matches. The CDR3: CASSLGTGGFQPQHF. DNA for the CDR3: TGTGCCAGCAGTTTAGGGACAGGGGGCTTTCAGCCCCAGCATTTT.

The V and J genes are TRBV7-9 and TRBJ2-2; D possibly corresponds to TRBD1 (6 bases). The germline gives CDR1 SEHNR, CDR2 FQNEAQ (reference sequence). The V and J ends lost 4 bases and 6 bases respectively, with 18 bases between them. CDR3 length: 16 amino acids. This CDR3 is CASSSPNRVSSGELFF. The DNA for the CDR3 is TGTGCCAGCAGCTCACCCAACAGGGTATCCTCCGGGGAGCTGTTTTTT. The entire variable domain, with the rest obtained from reference TRBV7-9 and TRBJ2-2, is as follows: DTGVSQNPRHKITKRGQNVTFRCDPISEHNRLYWYRQTLGQGPEFLTYFQNEAQLEKSRLLSDRFSAERPKGSFSTLEIQRTEQGDSAMYLCASSSPNRVSSGELFFGEGSRLTVL.

This clonotype came up a few times. J is TRBJ2-5 and V is TRBV25-1; 7 bases fit TRBD1. The germline gives CDR1 MGHDK, CDR2 SYGVNS. V was clipped by 2 bases and J by 2 bases; unmatched bases: 5. CDR3 length: 15 residues. CDR3: CASSEIGTAQETQYF. CDR3 nucleotide sequence: TGTGCCAGCAGTGAAATCGGGACAGCTCAAGAGACCCAGTACTTC.

There are a few counts of this clonotype. The chain joins TRBV12-3 or TRBV12-4 to TRBJ2-7; D gene uncertain. The CDR3 is made up of 14 amino acids. The germline V and J ends were trimmed by 5 bases and 0 bases, with 11 bases remaining between them. In nucleotides, the CDR3 is TGTGCCAGCAGTCCCCGACTGAGCTCCTACGAGCAGTACTTC. Protein sequence: CASSPRLSSYEQYF.

This clonotype was detected ten times or more. The chain recombines TRBV29-1 with TRBJ2-3, with 11 bases matching TRBD2. V lost 6 bases, J lost 5 bases, and 13 bases stayed unmatched. This CDR3 comprises 16 residues. Per germline, CDR1 SQVTM and CDR2 ANQGSEA. The CDR3 loop is CSVTRSSGRAQDTQYF. The CDR3 bases are TGCAGCGTGACGCGTAGTAGCGGGAGGGCCCAAGATACGCAGTATTTT.

The rearrangement uses TRBV5-1 and TRBJ2-3, with TRBD2 matching 13 bases. The CDR3 length is 16 residues. Germline V lookup: CDR1 SGHRS, CDR2 YFSETQ. V was clipped by 4 bases and J by 8 bases; unmatched bases: 10. CDR3 sequence: CASSTQLAGGPGTQYF. DNA of the CDR3: TGCGCCAGCAGCACACAACTAGCGGGAGGGCCTGGTACGCAGTATTTT.

This clonotype came up a few times. This rearrangement joins TRBV5-1 to TRBJ2-1; TRBD2 agrees at 13 bases. The length of the CDR3 is 18 residues. V shed 4 bases and J 2 bases; nucleotides not matched to a gene: 9. Germline loops: CDR1 SGHRS, CDR2 YFSETQ. CDR3 sequence reads: CASSPATSGRSAYNEQFF. The CDR3 DNA sequence: TGCGCCAGCAGCCCCGCGACTAGCGGGAGGAGCGCCTACAATGAGCAGTTCTTC.

This clonotype was detected a few times. The V call is TRBV12-3 or TRBV12-4, the J call TRBJ2-3, with D maybe TRBD1 (6 bases). The V end was cut by 6 bases, the J end by 4 bases, with 14 bases between. This CDR3 comprises 14 residues. The CDR3 sequence is CASRRDTTADTQYF. The CDR3 coding sequence is TGTGCCAGCAGACGGGACACGACGGCAGATACGCAGTATTTT.